This T cell receptor beta chain was captured by sequencing in a study of blood T cell repertoires in COVID-19. About the research overall: Researchers got acute and convalescent COVID-19 samples from the United States, Italy and Spain.

As handled by the study authors: Reference gene primer amplification yielded estimated nucleated cell counts. Repertoires were generated with immunoSEQ multiplex PCR, while TCRdb's copy carries only in-frame clones and drops some. The V and J calls and clone size come from that table; D and trimming were worked out from the DNA. Among around 140,000 clones listed, roughly 81% were seen once. Per germline, CDR1 MDHEN and CDR2 SYDVKM. V was shortened by 7 bases and J by 8 bases, with 20 bases between the two germline ends. This CDR3 has 14 residues. Participant age was about 18 to 100 years, and participants resided in around 24 US areas.

The chain employs TRBV28 and TRBJ1-2; the D gene is possibly TRBD1 (5 bases). Sequenced sample: PBMCs or T cells enriched from blood (not recorded which). The TCR comes from a woman in her fifties or sixties with acute COVID-19. Here the CDR3 DNA reads TGTGCCAGCATTTCGACAGTTCCTAAGGACGGCTACACCTTC. It is translated as CASISTVPKDGYTF.